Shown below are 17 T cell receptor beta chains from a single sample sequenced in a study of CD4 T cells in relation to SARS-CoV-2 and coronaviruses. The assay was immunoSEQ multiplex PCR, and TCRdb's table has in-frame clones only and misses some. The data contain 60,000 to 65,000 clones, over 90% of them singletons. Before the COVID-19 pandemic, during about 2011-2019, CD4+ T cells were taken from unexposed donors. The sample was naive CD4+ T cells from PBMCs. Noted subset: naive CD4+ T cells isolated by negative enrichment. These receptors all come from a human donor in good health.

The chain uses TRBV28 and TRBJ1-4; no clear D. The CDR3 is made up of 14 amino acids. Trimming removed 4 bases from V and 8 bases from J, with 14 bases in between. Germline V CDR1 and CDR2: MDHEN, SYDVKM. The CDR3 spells CASSSTNLGEKLFF. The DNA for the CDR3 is TGTGCCAGCAGTTCAACCAACCTGGGGGAAAAACTGTTTTTT.

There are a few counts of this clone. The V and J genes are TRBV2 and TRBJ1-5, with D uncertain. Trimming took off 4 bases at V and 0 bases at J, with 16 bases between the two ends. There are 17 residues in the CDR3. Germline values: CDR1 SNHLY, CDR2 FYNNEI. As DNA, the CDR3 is TGTGCCAGCAGTGGGGGAAGGGCCGGAAATAGCAATCAGCCCCAGCATTTT. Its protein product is CASSGGRAGNSNQPQHF.

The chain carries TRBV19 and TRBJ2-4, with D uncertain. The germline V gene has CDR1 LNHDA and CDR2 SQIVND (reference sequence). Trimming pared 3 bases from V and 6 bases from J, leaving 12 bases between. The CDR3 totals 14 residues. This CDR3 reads CASSIGPNSNIQYF. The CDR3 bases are TGTGCCAGTAGTATTGGGCCTAACTCAAACATTCAGTACTTC. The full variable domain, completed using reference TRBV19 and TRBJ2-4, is DGGITQSPKYLFRKEGQNVTLSCEQNLNHDAMYWYRQDPGQGLRLIYYSQIVNDFQKGDIAEGYSVSREKKESFPLTVTSAQKNPTAFYLCASSIGPNSNIQYFGAGTRLSVL.

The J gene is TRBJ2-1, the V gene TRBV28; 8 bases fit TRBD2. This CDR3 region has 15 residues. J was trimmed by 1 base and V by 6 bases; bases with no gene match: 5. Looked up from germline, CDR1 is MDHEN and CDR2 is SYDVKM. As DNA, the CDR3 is TGTGCCAGCAGACCACCTAGCGGGTCCTACAATGAGCAGTTCTTC. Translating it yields CASRPPSGSYNEQFF. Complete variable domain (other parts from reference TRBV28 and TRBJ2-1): DVKVTQSSRYLVKRTGEKVFLECVQDMDHENMFWYRQDPGLGLRLIYFSYDVKMKEKGDIPEGYSVSREKKERFSLILESASTNQTSMYLCASRPPSGSYNEQFFGPGTRLTVL.

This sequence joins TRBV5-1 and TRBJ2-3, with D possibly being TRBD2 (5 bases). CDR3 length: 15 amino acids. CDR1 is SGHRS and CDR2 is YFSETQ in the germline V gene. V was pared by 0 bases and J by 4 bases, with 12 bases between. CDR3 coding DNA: TGCGCCAGCAGCTTGGCCGGGGATAGCCCAGATACGCAGTATTTT. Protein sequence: CASSLAGDSPDTQYF.

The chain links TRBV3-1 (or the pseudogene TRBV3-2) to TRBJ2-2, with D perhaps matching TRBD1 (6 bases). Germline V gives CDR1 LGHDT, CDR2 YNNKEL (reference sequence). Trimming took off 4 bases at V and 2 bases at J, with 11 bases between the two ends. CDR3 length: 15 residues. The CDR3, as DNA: TGTGCCAGCAGCCTGGACAGAATAAACACCGGGGAGCTGTTTTTT. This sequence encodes CASSLDRINTGELFF.

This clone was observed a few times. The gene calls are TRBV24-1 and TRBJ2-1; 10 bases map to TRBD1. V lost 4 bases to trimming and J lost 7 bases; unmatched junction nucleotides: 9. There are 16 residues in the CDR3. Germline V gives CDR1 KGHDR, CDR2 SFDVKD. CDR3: CATSDPDRGQGNEQFF. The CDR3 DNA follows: TGTGCCACCAGTGACCCCGACAGGGGGCAAGGGAATGAGCAGTTCTTC.

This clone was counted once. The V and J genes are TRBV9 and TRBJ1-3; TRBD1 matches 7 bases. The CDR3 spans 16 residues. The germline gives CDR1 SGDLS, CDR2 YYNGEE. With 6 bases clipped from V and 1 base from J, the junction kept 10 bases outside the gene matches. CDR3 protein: CASNQGGQGSGNTIYF. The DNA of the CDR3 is TGTGCCAGCAACCAGGGGGGGCAGGGGTCTGGAAACACCATATATTTT.

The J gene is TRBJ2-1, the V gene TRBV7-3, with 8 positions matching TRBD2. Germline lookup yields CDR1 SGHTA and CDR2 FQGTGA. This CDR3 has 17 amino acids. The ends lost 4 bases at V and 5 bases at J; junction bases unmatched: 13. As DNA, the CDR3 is TGTGCCAGCAGCTCAGGGACTAGTCCCTTTGGCGACAATGAGCAGTTCTTC. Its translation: CASSSGTSPFGDNEQFF.

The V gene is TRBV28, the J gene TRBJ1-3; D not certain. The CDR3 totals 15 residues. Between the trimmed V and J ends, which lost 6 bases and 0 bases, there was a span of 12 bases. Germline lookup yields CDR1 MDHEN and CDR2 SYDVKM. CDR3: CASRTQDGSGNTIYF. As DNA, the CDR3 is TGTGCCAGCAGGACCCAGGACGGCTCTGGAAACACCATATATTTT.

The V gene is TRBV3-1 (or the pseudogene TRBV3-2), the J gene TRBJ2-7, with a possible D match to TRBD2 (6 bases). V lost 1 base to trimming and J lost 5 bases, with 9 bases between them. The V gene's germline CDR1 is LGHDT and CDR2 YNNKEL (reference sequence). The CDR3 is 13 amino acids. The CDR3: CASSQAGGDEQYF. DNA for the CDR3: TGTGCCAGCAGCCAAGCCGGAGGGGACGAGCAGTACTTC.

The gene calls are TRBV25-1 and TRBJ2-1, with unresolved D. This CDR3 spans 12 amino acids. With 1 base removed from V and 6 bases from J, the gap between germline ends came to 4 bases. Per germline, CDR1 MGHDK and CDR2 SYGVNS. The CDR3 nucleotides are TGTGCCAGCAGTGAATCAAGCAATGAGCAGTTCTTC. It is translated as CASSESSNEQFF.

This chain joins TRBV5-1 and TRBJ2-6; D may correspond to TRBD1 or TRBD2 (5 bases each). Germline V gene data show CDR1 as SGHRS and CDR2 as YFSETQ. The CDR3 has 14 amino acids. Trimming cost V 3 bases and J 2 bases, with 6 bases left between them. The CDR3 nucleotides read TGCGCCAGCAGCTGGGACCCTGGGGCCAACGTCCTGACTTTC. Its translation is CASSWDPGANVLTF.

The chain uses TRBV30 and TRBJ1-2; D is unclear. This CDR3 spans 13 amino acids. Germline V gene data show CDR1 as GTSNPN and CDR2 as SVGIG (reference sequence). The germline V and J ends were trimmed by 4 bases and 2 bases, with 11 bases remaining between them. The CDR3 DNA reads TGTGCCTGGACCTTTCGATCAAACTATGGCTACACCTTC. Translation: CAWTFRSNYGYTF.

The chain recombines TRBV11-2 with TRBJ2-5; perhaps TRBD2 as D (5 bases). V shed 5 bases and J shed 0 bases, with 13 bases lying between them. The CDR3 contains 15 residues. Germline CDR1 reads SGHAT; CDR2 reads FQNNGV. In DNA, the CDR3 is TGTGCCAGCAGCCTTAAGCCGGGAAACCAAGAGACCCAGTACTTC. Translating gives CASSLKPGNQETQYF.

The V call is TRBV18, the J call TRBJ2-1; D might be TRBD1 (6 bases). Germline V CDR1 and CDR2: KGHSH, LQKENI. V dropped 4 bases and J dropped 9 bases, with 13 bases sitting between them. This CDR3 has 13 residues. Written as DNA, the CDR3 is TGTGCCAGCTCACAAGACAGGTCAGGTGAGCAGTTCTTC. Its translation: CASSQDRSGEQFF.

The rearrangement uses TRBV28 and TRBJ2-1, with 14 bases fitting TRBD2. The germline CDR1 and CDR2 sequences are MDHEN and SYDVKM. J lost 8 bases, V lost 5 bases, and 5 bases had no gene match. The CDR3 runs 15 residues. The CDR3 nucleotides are TGTGCCAGCAGTGTCGGGACTAGCGGGAGCTATGAGCAGTTCTTC. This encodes CASSVGTSGSYEQFF.